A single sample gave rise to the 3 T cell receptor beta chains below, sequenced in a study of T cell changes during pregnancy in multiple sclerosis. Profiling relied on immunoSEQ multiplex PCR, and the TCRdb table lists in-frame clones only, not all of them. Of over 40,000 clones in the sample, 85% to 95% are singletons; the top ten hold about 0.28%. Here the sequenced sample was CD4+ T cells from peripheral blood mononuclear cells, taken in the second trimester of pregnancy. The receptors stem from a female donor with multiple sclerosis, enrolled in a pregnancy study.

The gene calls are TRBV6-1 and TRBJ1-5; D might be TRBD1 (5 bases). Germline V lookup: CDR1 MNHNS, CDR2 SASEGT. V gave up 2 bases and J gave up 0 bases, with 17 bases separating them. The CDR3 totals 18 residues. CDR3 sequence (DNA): TGTGCCAGCAGTGAATTTGCGGCGGGGCCAGATAGCAATCAGCCCCAGCATTTT. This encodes CASSEFAAGPDSNQPQHF.

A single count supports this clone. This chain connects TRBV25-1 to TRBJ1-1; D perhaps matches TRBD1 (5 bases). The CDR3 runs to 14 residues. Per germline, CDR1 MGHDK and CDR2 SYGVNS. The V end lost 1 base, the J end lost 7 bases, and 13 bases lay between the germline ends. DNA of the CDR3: TGTGCCAGCAGTGAATGGGGGGATGGGGGTGAAGCTTTCTTT. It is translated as CASSEWGDGGEAFF.

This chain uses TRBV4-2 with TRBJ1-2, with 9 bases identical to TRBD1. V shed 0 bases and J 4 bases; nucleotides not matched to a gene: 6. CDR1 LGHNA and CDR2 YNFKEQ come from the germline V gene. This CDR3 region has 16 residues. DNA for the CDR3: TGTGCCAGCAGCCAAGACCGGCCGACAGGGGGCTATGGCTACACCTTC. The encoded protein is CASSQDRPTGGYGYTF.